Given below is one T cell receptor (beta chain) in context. The germline V gene encodes CDR1 DFQATT and CDR2 SNEGSKA (reference sequence). CDR3 size: 16 residues. V dropped 5 bases and J dropped 4 bases, with 21 bases sitting between them. The data originate from a study of blood T cells in healthy people across ages. Through a sample-barcoded 5' primer and a J-beta primer mix, a second PCR was run for roughly 7 to 11 cycles. TCRdb reprocessed the 5' RACE reads with MiXCR, giving one entry per CDR3 protein. The sample includes around 710,000 distinct CDR3 sequences, more than 40% of them seen just once.

The sequence was obtained from a woman aged 60 to 75 in good health. V usage is TRBV20-1 and J usage is TRBJ2-1; D may be TRBD2 (5 bases). The sample comprised blood. The chain's CDR3 is CSAPNEAGDLYNEQFF. CDR3 DNA sequence: TGCAGTGCTCCGAATGAGGCCGGGGATCTTTACAATGAGCAGTTCTTC.